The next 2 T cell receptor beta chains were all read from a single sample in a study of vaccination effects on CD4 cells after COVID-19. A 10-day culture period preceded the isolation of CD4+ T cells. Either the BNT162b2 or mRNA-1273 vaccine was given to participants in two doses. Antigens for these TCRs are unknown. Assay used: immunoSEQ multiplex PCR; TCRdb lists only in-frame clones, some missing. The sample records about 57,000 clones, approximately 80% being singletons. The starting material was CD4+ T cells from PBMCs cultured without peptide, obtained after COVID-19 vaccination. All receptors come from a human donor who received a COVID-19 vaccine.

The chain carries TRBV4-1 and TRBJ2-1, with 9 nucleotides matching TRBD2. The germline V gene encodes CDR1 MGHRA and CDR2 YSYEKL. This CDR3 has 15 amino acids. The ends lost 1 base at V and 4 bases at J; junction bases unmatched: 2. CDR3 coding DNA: TGCGCCAGCAGCCAAGGACTAGCGGATTACAATGAGCAGTTCTTC. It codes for CASSQGLADYNEQFF.

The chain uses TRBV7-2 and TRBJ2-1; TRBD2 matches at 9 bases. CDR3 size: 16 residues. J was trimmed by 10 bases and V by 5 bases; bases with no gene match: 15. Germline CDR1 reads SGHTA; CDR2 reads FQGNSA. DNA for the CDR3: TGTGCCAGCAGCCCTGGAGGGGCGGGAGGGGTAACGGAGCAGTTCTTC. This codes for CASSPGGAGGVTEQFF.